Listed here are 9 T cell receptor beta chains from one sample, sequenced in a study of response to subunit inactivated influenza vaccine. Using its own MiXCR run on the RT-PCR reads, TCRdb lists one record per CDR3 protein. The sample shows about 480,000 distinct CDR3 sequences, 11% of them seen only once. Material: PBMCs from blood, obtained 40 to 50 days after vaccination. Receptors originate from a man aged 50 to 60 who received an inactivated influenza vaccine.

This clonotype was detected many times. This rearrangement joins TRBV7-3 to TRBJ2-2, with no clear D. The CDR3 has 14 amino acids. V lost 0 bases and J 0 bases, leaving 2 bases between the germline ends. The germline V gene has CDR1 SGHTA and CDR2 FQGTGA. CDR3 sequence (DNA): TGTGCCAGCAGCTTAACGGCGAACACCGGGGAGCTGTTTTTT. This translates into CASSLTANTGELFF.

The V and J genes are TRBV20-1 and TRBJ1-1; D not certain. V lost 0 bases and J lost 6, with 5 bases in between. CDR1 is DFQATT and CDR2 is SNEGSKA in the germline V gene (reference sequence). The CDR3 totals 11 residues. The CDR3: CSAREGAEAFF. DNA of the CDR3: TGCAGTGCTAGAGAGGGTGCTGAAGCTTTCTTT.

This clonotype has more than one count but fewer than ten. V gene TRBV10-3 combines with J gene TRBJ2-7, with TRBD1 matching 12 bases. Losses at the gene ends were 3 bases for V and 5 bases for J; bases not matched to a gene: 5. This CDR3 is built from 15 residues. The germline V gene has CDR1 ENHRY and CDR2 SYGVKD. The CDR3 DNA follows: TGTGCCATCAGTGAAGGGACAGGGGGCTTCCACGAGCAGTACTTC. This gives the protein CAISEGTGGFHEQYF.

This clonotype was recorded at least ten times. The genes are TRBV10-3 and TRBJ2-1, with TRBD1 identical over 9 bases. Per germline, CDR1 ENHRY and CDR2 SYGVKD. With V trimmed by 4 bases and J by 5 bases, 9 bases remained unmatched. The CDR3 runs to 16 residues. The CDR3 here is CAISGPIRDRDNEQFF. Here the CDR3 DNA reads TGTGCCATCAGTGGCCCTATCCGGGACAGGGACAATGAGCAGTTCTTC.

The sample holds a few counts of this clonotype. This chain uses TRBV28 with TRBJ2-3, with TRBD2 identical over 7 bases. This CDR3 spans 15 amino acids. V shed 7 bases, J shed 6 bases, and the junction held 13 bases outside the gene matches. Per germline, CDR1 MDHEN and CDR2 SYDVKM. Here the CDR3 reads CASTILGGLVDTQYF. DNA for the CDR3: TGTGCCAGCACCATATTGGGAGGGCTGGTTGATACGCAGTATTTT.

V usage is TRBV12-3 or TRBV12-4 and J usage is TRBJ2-3, with no clear D. This CDR3 contains 15 residues. The V end was cut by 3 bases, the J end by 6 bases, with 16 bases between. CDR3 sequence (DNA): TGTGCCAGCAGTTTTCGAGGAGCTACAGTGGATACGCAGTATTTT. It specifies CASSFRGATVDTQYF.

This clonotype has ten or more counts. The V gene is TRBV20-1, the J gene TRBJ2-3, with 7 bases lining up with TRBD2. The CDR3 consists of 15 residues. The germline V gene encodes CDR1 DFQATT and CDR2 SNEGSKA (reference sequence). With V trimmed by 5 bases and J by 0 bases, 8 bases remained unmatched. CDR3 sequence (DNA): TGCAGTGCTTGGGACGGGAGGACCAGCACAGATACGCAGTATTTT. Protein product: CSAWDGRTSTDTQYF.

This sequence joins TRBV18 and TRBJ2-1; TRBD2 is a possible D gene (5 bases). This CDR3 has 16 amino acids. Trimming removed 6 bases at V and 0 bases at J, with 15 bases between. Germline V gene sequence: CDR1 KGHSH, CDR2 LQKENI. The CDR3 DNA follows: TGTGCCAGCTCGTCAAGCGGCTGGAGCTCCTACAATGAGCAGTTCTTC. Its translation: CASSSSGWSSYNEQFF.

This clonotype was observed a handful of times. The J gene is TRBJ2-4, the V gene TRBV7-2; TRBD2 aligns across 7 bases. Germline lookup yields CDR1 SGHTA and CDR2 FQGNSA. The CDR3 spans 14 residues. The V segment lost 1 base and the J segment 9 bases; nucleotides outside the gene matches: 6. The CDR3 loop is CASSLVGGGSIQYF. The CDR3 nucleotides read TGTGCCAGCAGCTTAGTTGGGGGGGGGAGCATTCAGTACTTC.